The TCR beta chain under discussion was sequenced for a study of regulatory T cells in long-lasting Graves disease. Study-level findings and limits: Sharing of public clonotypes was greater in persistent patients (2,741) than in new patients (966).

About this clonotype: As yet, its antigen is unknown.

Library construction for TCR beta used iRepertoire HTBI primers and Arm-PCR of CDR3 regions. In TCRdb, the multiplex PCR reads were re-called with MiXCR into one record per CDR3 protein. Found here are some 600,000 distinct CDR3 sequences, roughly a sixth of them singletons; the top ten hold 12%. Trimming took off 6 bases at V and 7 bases at J, with 13 bases between the two ends. Germline CDR1 is MNHEY and CDR2 is SVGEGT. The CDR3 has 13 residues. The time point denotes: newly diagnosed GD, antithyroid drugs for less than 3 months. PBMC-derived RNA was used for the TCR library. Investigators report Graves' disease was diagnosed under American Thyroid Association guidelines. As a group, patients came from one endocrinology department in Xi'an, China. The same specimen was also included in a second study, on T cells in Graves' hyperthyroidism and ophthalmopathy. As that study records: Ophthalmopathy, as predicted by the model, came a median 6.5 months after the prediction.

Specimen: peripheral blood mononuclear cells (PBMCs), collected at new diagnosis, from a patient treated with antithyroid drugs. The chain recombines TRBV6-2 or TRBV6-3 with TRBJ2-1; D gene uncertain. The source of this sequence is a man younger than 35 with Graves disease. The CDR3 loop reads CASSLQWRNEQFF. CDR3 nucleotides: TGTGCCAGCAGCCTCCAATGGAGAAATGAGCAGTTCTTC.